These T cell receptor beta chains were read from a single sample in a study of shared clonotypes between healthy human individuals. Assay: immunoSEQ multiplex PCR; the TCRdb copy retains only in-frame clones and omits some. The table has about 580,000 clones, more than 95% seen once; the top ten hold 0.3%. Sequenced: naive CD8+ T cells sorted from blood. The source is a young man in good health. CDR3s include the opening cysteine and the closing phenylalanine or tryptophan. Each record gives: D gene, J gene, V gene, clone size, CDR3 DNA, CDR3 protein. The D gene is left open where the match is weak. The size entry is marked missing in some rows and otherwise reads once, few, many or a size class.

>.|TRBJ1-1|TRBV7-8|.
TGTGCCAGCCTCACTTGGGACGGATCGAACACTGAAGCTTTCTTT
CASLTWDGSNTEAFF
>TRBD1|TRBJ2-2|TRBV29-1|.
TGCAGCGTTCAGGGGGCGGACACCGGGGAGCTGTTTTTT
CSVQGADTGELFF
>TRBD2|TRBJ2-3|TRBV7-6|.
TGTGCCAGCAGCTTAGTTAGCGGGAGGGGAGATACGCAGTATTTT
CASSLVSGRGDTQYF
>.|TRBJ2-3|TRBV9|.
TGTGCCAGCTCAGGTTGGGACTTCAGCACAGATACGCAGTATTTT
CASSGWDFSTDTQYF
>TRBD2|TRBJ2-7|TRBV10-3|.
TGTGCCATCGGCGGGAGCGAGCAGTACTTC
CAIGGSEQYF
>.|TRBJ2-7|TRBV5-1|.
TGCGCCAGCTCCTTCGGGGCGACCTACGAGCAGTACTTC
CASSFGATYEQYF
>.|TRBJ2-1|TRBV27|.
TGTGCCAGCAGTTTACTCCCGCTGGGGGGGCAGTTCTTC
CASSLLPLGGQFF
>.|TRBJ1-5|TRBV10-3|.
TGTGCCATCAGTGAGACCGTGTCTAAGCCCCAGCATTTT
CAISETVSKPQHF
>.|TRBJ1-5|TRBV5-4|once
TGTGCCAGCAGCCTTGTCGGAGGCGTTCAGCCCCAGCATTTT
CASSLVGGVQPQHF
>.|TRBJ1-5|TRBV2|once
TGTGCCAGCAGTCGGGTCAATCAGCCCCAGCATTTT
CASSRVNQPQHF
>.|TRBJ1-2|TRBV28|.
TGTGCCAGCAGCTCCACCCAAGCTGGTGGCTACACCTTC
CASSSTQAGGYTF
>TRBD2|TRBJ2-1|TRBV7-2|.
TGTGCCAGCAGCTTAAATCGTCACAGCGGGAGCGAAGATGAGCAGTTCTTC
CASSLNRHSGSEDEQFF
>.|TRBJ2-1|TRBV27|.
TGTGCCAGCAGTTCCCGGTGGGGCAGCTACAATGAGCAGTTCTTC
CASSSRWGSYNEQFF
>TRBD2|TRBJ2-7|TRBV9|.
TGTGCCAGCAGCGTAGATAGCGGGGGGCCCGAGCAGTACTTC
CASSVDSGGPEQYF
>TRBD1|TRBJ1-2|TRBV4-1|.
TGCGCCAGCAGCCAGGAACAGGGGCCAGACGGCTACACCTTC
CASSQEQGPDGYTF
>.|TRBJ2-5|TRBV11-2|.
TGTGCCAGCAGCCCAGAATACCAAGAGACCCAGTACTTC
CASSPEYQETQYF
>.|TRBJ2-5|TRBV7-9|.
TGTGCCAGCAGCTTCGGGGGCAGAGAGACCCAGTACTTC
CASSFGGRETQYF
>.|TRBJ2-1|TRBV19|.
TGTGCCAGTGCTCCCTTCCGGGACCCCACGCGGGGGCAGTTCTTC
CASAPFRDPTRGQFF
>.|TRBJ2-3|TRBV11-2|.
TGTGCCAGCAGCCCCCAGGCCGTAAGCACAGATACGCAGTATTTT
CASSPQAVSTDTQYF
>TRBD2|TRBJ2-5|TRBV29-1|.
TGCAGCGTTGAAGTTTTTAGCGGGCAACAAGAGACCCAGTACTTC
CSVEVFSGQQETQYF
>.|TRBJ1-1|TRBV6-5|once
TGTGCCAGCAGTTACTTTAACGCACCGAACACTGAAGCTTTCTTT
CASSYFNAPNTEAFF
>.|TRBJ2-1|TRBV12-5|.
TGTGCTAGTGGATTGGGCGATGAGCAGTTCTTC
CASGLGDEQFF
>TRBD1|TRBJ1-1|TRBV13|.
TGTGCCAGCAGCTTAGTCCCGGGACAGGGGAATGGAAACACTGAAGCTTTCTTT
CASSLVPGQGNGNTEAFF
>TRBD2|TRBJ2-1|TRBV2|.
TGTGCCAGCAGGGGAGCTAGCGGGATAATCAGTGAGCAGTTCTTC
CASRGASGIISEQFF
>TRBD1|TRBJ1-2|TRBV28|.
TGTGCCAGCAGTACGCTGACAGGGTCCTATGGCTACACCTTC
CASSTLTGSYGYTF
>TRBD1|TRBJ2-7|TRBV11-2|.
TGTGCCAGCAGCCTATACGGGACAGCCTACGAGCAGTACTTC
CASSLYGTAYEQYF
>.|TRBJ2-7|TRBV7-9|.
TGTGCCAGCAGCTTCACTAGCCGTGGGTACGAGCAGTACTTC
CASSFTSRGYEQYF
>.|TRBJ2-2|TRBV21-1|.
TGTGGAGAGAGTAGCGGGAGGGGGACCGGGGAGCTGTTTTTT
CGESSGRGTGELFF
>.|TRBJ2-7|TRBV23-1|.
TGCGCCAGCAGTCAATGCACGGGAGAGTACGAGCAGTACTTC
CASSQCTGEYEQYF
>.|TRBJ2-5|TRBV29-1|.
TGCAGCGTAGCGCTGGAGGGCCCAGAGACCCAGTACTTC
CSVALEGPETQYF
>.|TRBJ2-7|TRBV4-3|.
TGCGCCAGCAGCCAAGGCTTGGGCTTCCTAGCCGGATCTTACTACGAGCAGTACTTC
CASSQGLGFLAGSYYEQYF
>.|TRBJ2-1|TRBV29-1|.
TGCAGCGTTGAGGGGGGTCAGGTTGTCTACAATGAGCAGTTCTTC
CSVEGGQVVYNEQFF
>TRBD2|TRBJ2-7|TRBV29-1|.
TGCAGCGTCGGGACTAGCGGGGGGAGCTCCTACGAGCAGTACTTC
CSVGTSGGSSYEQYF
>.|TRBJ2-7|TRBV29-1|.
TGCAGCGTTGAAGAACTAGACCACTACGAGCAGTACTTC
CSVEELDHYEQYF